Below, 4 T cell receptor beta chains from the same sample are listed, as sequenced in a study of CD8+ T cells in alopecia areata. As the sequencing template, cDNA was produced by extracting RNA and reverse transcribing it. Profiled with immunoSEQ multiplex PCR; TCRdb holds only in-frame clones, not every one. The repertoire holds about 82,000 clones, with roughly 51% as singletons. Sequenced sample: NKG2D-high CD8+ T cells sorted from blood. All receptors derive from a human donor with alopecia areata.

This clone was observed a handful of times. The gene calls are TRBV29-1 and TRBJ2-5, with TRBD1 matching over 9 bases. This CDR3 is built from 15 residues. Looked up from germline, CDR1 is SQVTM and CDR2 is ANQGSEA. With 6 bases clipped from V and 5 bases from J, the junction kept 13 bases outside the gene matches. The CDR3 nucleotides are TGCAGCGTCGCCTCTTGGACAGGGGCTTTTGAGACCCAGTACTTC. This translates into CSVASWTGAFETQYF.

The chain has TRBV25-1 and TRBJ2-3; D is unresolved. This CDR3 spans 13 amino acids. Germline CDR1 and CDR2: MGHDK and SYGVNS. V was cut by 5 bases and J by 2 bases, with 8 bases left in between. The CDR3 is CASSRANTDTQYF. Here the CDR3 DNA reads TGTGCCAGCAGTCGGGCGAACACAGATACGCAGTATTTT.

The CDR3 sequence: CSVEDLVTTPSYNEQFF. CDR3 bases: TGCAGCGTTGAAGATTTGGTGACTACCCCCTCCTACAATGAGCAGTTCTTC. The chain combines TRBV29-1 with TRBJ2-1; D might be TRBD2 (5 bases). The CDR3 has 17 residues. V lost 0 bases and J 0 bases, leaving 15 bases between the germline ends. From germline, CDR1 is SQVTM and CDR2 ANQGSEA.

This sequence joins TRBV27 and TRBJ2-7, with D possibly TRBD2 on 5 matching bases. V was pared by 3 bases and J by 0 bases, with 9 bases between. Germline V CDR1 and CDR2: MNHEY, SMNVEV (reference sequence). The CDR3 is 14 amino acids. The CDR3 DNA reads as TGTGCCAGCAGTTTTCGGGAAAGCTCCTACGAGCAGTACTTC. Amino acid sequence: CASSFRESSYEQYF.